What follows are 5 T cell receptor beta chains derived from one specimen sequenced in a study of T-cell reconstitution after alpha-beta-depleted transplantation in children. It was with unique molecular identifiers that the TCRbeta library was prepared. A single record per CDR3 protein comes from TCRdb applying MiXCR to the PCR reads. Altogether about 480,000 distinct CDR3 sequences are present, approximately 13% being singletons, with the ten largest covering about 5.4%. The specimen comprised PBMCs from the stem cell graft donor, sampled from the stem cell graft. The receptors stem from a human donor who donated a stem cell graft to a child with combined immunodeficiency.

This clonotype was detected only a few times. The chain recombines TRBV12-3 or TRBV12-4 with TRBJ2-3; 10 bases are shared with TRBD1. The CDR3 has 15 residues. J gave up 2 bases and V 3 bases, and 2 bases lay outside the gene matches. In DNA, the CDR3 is TGTGCCAGCAGTTTCGGGACAGGGGCCACAGATACGCAGTATTTT. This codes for CASSFGTGATDTQYF.

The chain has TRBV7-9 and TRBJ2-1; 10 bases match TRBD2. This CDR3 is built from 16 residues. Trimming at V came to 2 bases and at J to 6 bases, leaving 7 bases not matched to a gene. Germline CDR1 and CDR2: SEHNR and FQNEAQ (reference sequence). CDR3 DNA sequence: TGTGCCAGCAGCTTACCCCTAGCGGGGGCCGGCAATGAGCAGTTCTTC. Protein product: CASSLPLAGAGNEQFF.

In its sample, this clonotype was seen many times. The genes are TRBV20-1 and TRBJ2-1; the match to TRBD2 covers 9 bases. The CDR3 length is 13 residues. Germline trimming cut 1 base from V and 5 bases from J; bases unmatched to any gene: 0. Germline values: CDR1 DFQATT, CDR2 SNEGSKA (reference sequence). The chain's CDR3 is CSARGTSDNEQFF. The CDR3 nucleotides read TGCAGTGCTAGAGGGACTAGCGACAATGAGCAGTTCTTC.

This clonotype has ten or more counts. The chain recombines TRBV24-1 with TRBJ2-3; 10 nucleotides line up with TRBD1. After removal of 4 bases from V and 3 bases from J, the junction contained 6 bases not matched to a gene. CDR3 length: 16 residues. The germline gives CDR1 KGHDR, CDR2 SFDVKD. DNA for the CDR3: TGTGCCACCAGTGAATTGACAGGGGGCGCGACAGATACGCAGTATTTT. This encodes CATSELTGGATDTQYF.

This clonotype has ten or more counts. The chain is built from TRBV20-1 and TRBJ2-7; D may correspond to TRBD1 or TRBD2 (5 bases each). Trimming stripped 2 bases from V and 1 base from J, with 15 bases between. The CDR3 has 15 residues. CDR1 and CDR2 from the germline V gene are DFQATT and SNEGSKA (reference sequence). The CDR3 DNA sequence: TGCAGTGCTAGACAGTTCGGGACGGCGTCCTACGAGCAGTACTTC. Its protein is CSARQFGTASYEQYF.